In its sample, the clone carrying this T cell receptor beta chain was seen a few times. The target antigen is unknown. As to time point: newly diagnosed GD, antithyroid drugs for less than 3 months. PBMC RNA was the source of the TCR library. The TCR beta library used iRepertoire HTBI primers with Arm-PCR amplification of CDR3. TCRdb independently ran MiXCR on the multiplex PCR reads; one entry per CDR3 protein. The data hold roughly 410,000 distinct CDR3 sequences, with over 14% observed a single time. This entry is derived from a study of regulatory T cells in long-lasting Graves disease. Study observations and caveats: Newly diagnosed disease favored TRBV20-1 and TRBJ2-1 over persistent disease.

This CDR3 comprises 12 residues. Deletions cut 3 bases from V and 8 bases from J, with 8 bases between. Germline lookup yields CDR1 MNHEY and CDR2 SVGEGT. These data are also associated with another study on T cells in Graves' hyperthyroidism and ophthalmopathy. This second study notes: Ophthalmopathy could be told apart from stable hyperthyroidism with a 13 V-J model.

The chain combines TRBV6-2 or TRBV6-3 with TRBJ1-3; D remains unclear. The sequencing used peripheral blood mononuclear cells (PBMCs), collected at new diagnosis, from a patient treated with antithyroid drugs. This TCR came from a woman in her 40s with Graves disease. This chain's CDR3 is CASSYFQDTIYF. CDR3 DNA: TGTGCCAGCAGTTATTTTCAGGACACCATATATTTT.